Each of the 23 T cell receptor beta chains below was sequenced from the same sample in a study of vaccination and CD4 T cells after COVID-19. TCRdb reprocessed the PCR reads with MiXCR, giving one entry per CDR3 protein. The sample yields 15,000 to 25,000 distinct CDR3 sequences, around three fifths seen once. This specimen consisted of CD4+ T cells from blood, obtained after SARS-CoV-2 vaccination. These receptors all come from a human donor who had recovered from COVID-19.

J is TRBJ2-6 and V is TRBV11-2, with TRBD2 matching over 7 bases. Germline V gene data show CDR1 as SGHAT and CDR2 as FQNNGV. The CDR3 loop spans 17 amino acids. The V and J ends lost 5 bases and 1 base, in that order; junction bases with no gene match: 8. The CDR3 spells CASSSSAGTSGANVLTF. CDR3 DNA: TGTGCCAGCAGCAGCTCAGCGGGGACGTCTGGGGCCAACGTCCTGACTTTC.

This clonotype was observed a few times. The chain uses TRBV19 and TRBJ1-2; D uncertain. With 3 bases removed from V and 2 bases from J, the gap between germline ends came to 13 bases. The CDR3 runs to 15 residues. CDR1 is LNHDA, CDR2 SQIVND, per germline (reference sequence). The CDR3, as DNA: TGTGCCAGTAGTATCGGTAGAGGCTTAAACTATGGCTACACCTTC. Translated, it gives CASSIGRGLNYGYTF.

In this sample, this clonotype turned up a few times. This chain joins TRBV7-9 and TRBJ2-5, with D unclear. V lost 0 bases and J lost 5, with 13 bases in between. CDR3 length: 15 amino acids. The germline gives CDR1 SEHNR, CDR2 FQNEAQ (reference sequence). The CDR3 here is CASSLATPQWETQYF. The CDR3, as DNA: TGTGCCAGCAGCTTAGCCACTCCACAATGGGAGACCCAGTACTTC.

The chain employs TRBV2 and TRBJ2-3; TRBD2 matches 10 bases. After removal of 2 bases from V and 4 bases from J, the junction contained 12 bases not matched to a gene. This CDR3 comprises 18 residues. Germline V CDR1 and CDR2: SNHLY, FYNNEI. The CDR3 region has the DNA TGTGCCAGCAGTGAAAGCTGGCTAGCGGGAGCTTCCCCAGATACGCAGTATTTT. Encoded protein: CASSESWLAGASPDTQYF.

The CDR3 sequence is CSAGLLLGLSYNEQFF. DNA of the CDR3: TGCAGTGCTGGGCTTTTGCTGGGACTTTCCTACAATGAGCAGTTCTTC. The V call is TRBV20-1, the J call TRBJ2-1; TRBD2 might be the D (6 bases). Per the germline V gene, CDR1 is DFQATT and CDR2 is SNEGSKA (reference sequence). This CDR3 region has 16 residues. V was shortened by 5 bases and J by 1 base, with 18 bases between the two germline ends.

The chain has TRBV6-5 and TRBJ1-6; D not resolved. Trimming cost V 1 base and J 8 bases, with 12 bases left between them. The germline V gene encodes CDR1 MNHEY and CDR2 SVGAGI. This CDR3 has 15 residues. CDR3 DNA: TGTGCCAGCAGTTACTGGAGGACGGATTATTCACCCCTCCACTTT. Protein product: CASSYWRTDYSPLHF.

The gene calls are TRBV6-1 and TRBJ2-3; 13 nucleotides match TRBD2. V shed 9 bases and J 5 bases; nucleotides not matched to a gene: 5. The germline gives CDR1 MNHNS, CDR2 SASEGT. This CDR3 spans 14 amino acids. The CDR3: CASRLAGGGDTQYF. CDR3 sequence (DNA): TGTGCCAGTCGACTAGCGGGAGGAGGAGATACGCAGTATTTT.

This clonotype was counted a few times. The CDR3: CSARPPMLETQYF. CDR3 bases: TGCAGTGCTAGGCCCCCCATGCTAGAGACCCAGTACTTC. V and J are TRBV20-1 and TRBJ2-5; D ambiguous. Per the germline V gene, CDR1 is DFQATT and CDR2 is SNEGSKA (reference sequence). The CDR3 runs to 13 residues. V lost 3 bases to trimming and J lost 4 bases, with 12 bases between them.

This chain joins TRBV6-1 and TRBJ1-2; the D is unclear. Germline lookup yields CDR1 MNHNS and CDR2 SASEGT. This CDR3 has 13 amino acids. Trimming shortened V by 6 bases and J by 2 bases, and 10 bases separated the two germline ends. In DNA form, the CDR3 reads TGTGCCAGCAGGATGGACGGGAACTATGGCTACACCTTC. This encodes CASRMDGNYGYTF.

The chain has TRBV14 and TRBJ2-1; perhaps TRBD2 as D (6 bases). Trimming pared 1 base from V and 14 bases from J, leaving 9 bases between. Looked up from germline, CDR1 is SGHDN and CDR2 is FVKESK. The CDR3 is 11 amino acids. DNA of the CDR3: TGTGCCAGCAGCCAAGGAGGAGGGAAGTTCTTC. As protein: CASSQGGGKFF.

CDR3 in amino acids: CASSEHYQDRGNGYTF. DNA of the CDR3: TGTGCCAGCAGTGAACACTACCAGGACAGGGGAAATGGCTACACCTTC. This chain connects TRBV6-1 to TRBJ1-2; 9 positions agree with TRBD1. The trim removed 2 bases at V and 6 bases at J, leaving 10 bases unmatched. CDR3 length: 16 residues. Germline CDR1 reads MNHNS; CDR2 reads SASEGT.

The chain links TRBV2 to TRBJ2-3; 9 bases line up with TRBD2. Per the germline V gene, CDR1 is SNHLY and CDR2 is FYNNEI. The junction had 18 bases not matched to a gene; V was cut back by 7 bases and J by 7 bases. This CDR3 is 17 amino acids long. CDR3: CASNLAGTRDVVNTQYF. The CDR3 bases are TGTGCCAGCAACCTAGCGGGAACCAGGGACGTCGTCAATACGCAGTATTTT.

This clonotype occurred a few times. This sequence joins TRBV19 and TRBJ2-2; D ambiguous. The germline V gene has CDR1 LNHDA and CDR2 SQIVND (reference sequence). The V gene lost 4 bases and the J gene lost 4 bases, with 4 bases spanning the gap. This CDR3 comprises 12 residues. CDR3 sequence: CASSKSTGELFF. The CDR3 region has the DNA TGTGCCAGTAGTAAGAGCACCGGGGAGCTGTTTTTT.

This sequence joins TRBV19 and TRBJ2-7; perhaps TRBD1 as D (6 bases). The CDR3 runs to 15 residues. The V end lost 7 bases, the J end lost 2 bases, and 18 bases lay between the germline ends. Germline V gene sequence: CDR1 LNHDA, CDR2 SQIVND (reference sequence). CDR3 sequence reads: CASTGTSRGTYEQYF. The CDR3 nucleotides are TGTGCCAGTACGGGTACTAGTAGGGGGACCTACGAGCAGTACTTC.

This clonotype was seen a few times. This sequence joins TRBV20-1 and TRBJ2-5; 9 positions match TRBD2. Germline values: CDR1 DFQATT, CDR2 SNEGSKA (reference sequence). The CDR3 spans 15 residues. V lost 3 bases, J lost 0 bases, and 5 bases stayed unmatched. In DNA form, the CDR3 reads TGCAGTGCTAGCCTAGCGGGACCGTACCAAGAGACCCAGTACTTC. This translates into CSASLAGPYQETQYF.

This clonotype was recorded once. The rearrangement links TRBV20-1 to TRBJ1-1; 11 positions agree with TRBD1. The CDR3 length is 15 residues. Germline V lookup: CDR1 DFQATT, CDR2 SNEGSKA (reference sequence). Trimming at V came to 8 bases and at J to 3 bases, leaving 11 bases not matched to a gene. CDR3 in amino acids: CSPRVGTGGDTEAFF. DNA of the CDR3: TGCAGTCCCAGAGTAGGGACAGGGGGGGACACTGAAGCTTTCTTT.

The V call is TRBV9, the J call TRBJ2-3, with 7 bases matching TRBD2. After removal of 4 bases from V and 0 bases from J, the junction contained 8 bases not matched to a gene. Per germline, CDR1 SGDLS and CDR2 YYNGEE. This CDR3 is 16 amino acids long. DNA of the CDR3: TGTGCCAGCAGCCCCTCCCTAGCGGCTAGCACAGATACGCAGTATTTT. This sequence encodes CASSPSLAASTDTQYF.

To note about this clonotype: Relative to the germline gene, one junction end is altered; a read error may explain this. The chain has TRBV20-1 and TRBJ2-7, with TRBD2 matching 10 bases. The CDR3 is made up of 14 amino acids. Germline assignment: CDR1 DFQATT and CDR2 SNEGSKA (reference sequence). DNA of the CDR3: TGCAGTCCTAGGGTAGCGGGAGGCTCCTACGAGCAGTACTTC. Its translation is CSPRVAGGSYEQYF.

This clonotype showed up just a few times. CDR3 nucleotides: TGTGCCAGCAGTTTCGTCCCGGGACAGGGTGTATCGACTGAAGCTTTCTTT. Its translation is CASSFVPGQGVSTEAFF. The chain recombines TRBV6-2 or TRBV6-3 with TRBJ1-1; the match to TRBD1 covers 9 bases. CDR3 size: 17 residues. Germline loops: CDR1 MNHEY, CDR2 SVGEGT. V shed 4 bases, J shed 5 bases, and the junction held 14 bases outside the gene matches.

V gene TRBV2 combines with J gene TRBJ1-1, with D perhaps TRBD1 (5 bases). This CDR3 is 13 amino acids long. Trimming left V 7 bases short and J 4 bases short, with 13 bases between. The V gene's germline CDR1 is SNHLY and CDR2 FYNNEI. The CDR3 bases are TGTGCCAGCATGGGGGGAACTCGCACTGAAGCTTTCTTT. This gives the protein CASMGGTRTEAFF. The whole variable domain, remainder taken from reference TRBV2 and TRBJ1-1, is EPEVTQTPSHQVTQMGQEVILRCVPISNHLYFYWYRQILGQKVEFLVSFYNNEISEKSEIFDDQFSVERPDGSNFTLKIRSTKLEDSAMYFCASMGGTRTEAFFGQGTRLTVV.

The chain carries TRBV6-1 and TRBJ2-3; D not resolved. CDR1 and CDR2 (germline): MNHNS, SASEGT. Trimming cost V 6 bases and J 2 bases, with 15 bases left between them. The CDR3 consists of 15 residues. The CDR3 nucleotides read TGTGCCAGCAGCCCCAGACAAACCACCACAGATACGCAGTATTTT. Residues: CASSPRQTTTDTQYF.

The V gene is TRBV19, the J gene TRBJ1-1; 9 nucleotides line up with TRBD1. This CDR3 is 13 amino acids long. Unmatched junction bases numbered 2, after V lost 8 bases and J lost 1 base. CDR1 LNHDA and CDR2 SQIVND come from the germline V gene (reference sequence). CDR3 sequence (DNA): TGTGCCAGTGAGGGACAGGGGAACACTGAAGCTTTCTTT. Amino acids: CASEGQGNTEAFF.

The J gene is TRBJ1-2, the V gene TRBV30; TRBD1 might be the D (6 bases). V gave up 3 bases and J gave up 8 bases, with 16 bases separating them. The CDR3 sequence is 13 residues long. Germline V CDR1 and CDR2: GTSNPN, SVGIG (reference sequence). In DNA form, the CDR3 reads TGTGCCTGGAGGAGGCAGGGGTCGGGAGGCTACACCTTC. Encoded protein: CAWRRQGSGGYTF.